A single sample is the source of the 20 T cell receptor beta chains below, sequenced in a study of T cells after yellow fever vaccination. TCRdb reprocessed the 5' RACE reads with MiXCR, giving one entry per CDR3 protein. Of about 350,000 distinct CDR3 sequences in the sample, roughly 10% were seen once. Material: PBMCs, obtained on the day of the first yellow fever vaccination. The receptors were gathered from a man aged 18 to 29 who received the YFV17D yellow fever vaccine.

This clonotype came up a few times. The CDR3 loop is CASSLHPMNYPGELFF. The CDR3 nucleotides read TGTGCCAGCAGTCTCCACCCGATGAACTACCCCGGGGAGCTGTTTTTT. The V call is TRBV7-2, the J call TRBJ2-2; D gene unclear. Per the germline V gene, CDR1 is SGHTA and CDR2 is FQGNSA. V was trimmed by 6 bases and J by 6 bases, leaving 20 bases between them. The CDR3 contains 16 residues.

Only a few counts were recorded for this clonotype. This chain uses TRBV6-6 with TRBJ2-7, with D perhaps matching TRBD1 or TRBD2 (5 bases each). Germline-derived CDR1 and CDR2 are MNHNY and SVGAGI (reference sequence). The CDR3 loop spans 13 amino acids. V lost 5 bases and J 3 bases, leaving 11 bases between the germline ends. The CDR3 DNA reads TGTGCCAGCAGTCCCTGGGACGGCTACGAGCAGTACTTC. Amino acids: CASSPWDGYEQYF.

In this sample, this clonotype turned up once. The chain employs TRBV12-3 or TRBV12-4 and TRBJ1-5; D gene ambiguous. V shed 5 bases and J shed 1 base, with 15 bases lying between them. The CDR3 has 16 amino acids. The CDR3 DNA reads as TGTGCCAGCAGTCCGGCCTTTCGGGGAAGCAATCAGCCCCAGCATTTT. It encodes CASSPAFRGSNQPQHF.

This chain connects TRBV12-3 or TRBV12-4 to TRBJ1-6, with unresolved D. V was shortened by 6 bases and J by 10 bases, with 16 bases between the two germline ends. CDR3 size: 14 residues. The CDR3 DNA reads TGTGCCAGCAGACCCGGTCGTCCCACCTCACCCCTCCACTTT. Translating gives CASRPGRPTSPLHF.

V is TRBV12-3 or TRBV12-4 and J is TRBJ2-3, with TRBD2 matching over 12 bases. This CDR3 has 18 amino acids. The CDR3 bases are TGTACCCGCAGTCGCGACTGGGCTAGCGGGGGGGCTACAGATACGCAGTATTTT. This gives the protein CTRSRDWASGGATDTQYF.

The sample holds a few counts of this clonotype. The chain recombines TRBV6-1 with TRBJ1-2; TRBD1 agrees at 8 bases. From germline, CDR1 is MNHNS and CDR2 SASEGT. This CDR3 is 13 amino acids long. V dropped 5 bases and J dropped 5; count of bases not matched to a gene: 4. CDR3 residues: CASSQTGAYGYTF. The CDR3 bases are TGTGCCAGCAGTCAGACAGGGGCTTATGGCTACACCTTC.

The V and J genes are TRBV5-1 and TRBJ2-1, with D hard to call. This CDR3 is built from 16 residues. In germline, CDR1 is SGHRS, CDR2 YFSETQ. V lost 2 bases and J lost 5, with 17 bases in between. CDR3 region: CASSFTVIGKNNEQFF. The CDR3 bases are TGCGCCAGCAGCTTTACAGTAATCGGAAAAAACAATGAGCAGTTCTTC. The full variable domain, in which reference TRBV5-1 and TRBJ2-1 provide the parts outside the CDR3, is KAGVTQTPRYLIKTRGQQVTLSCSPISGHRSVSWYQQTPGQGLQFLFEYFSETQRNKGNFPGRFSGRQFSNSRSEMNVSTLELGDSALYLCASSFTVIGKNNEQFFGPGTRLTVL.

This rearrangement joins TRBV7-2 to TRBJ1-2; 10 nucleotides line up with TRBD1. The germline V gene has CDR1 SGHTA and CDR2 FQGNSA. The CDR3 contains 15 residues. The ends lost 5 bases at V and 8 bases at J; junction bases unmatched: 11. CDR3 region: CASSVRDRGEGGYTF. CDR3 coding DNA: TGTGCCAGCAGCGTCCGGGACAGGGGAGAAGGAGGCTACACCTTC.

The V call is TRBV5-4, the J call TRBJ1-1; D is unclear. Trimming shortened V by 1 base and J by 6 bases, and 10 bases separated the two germline ends. Germline-derived CDR1 and CDR2 are SGHNT and YYREEE (reference sequence). This CDR3 has 13 amino acids. CDR3 sequence: CASSLTLGAEAFF. CDR3 nucleotide sequence: TGTGCCAGCAGCTTGACCCTCGGGGCTGAAGCTTTCTTT.

This chain joins TRBV9 and TRBJ2-6; 10 bases match TRBD2. CDR3 size: 18 residues. V lost 7 bases and J lost 4; bases outside the gene matches: 14. Germline V lookup: CDR1 SGDLS, CDR2 YYNGEE. The CDR3 sequence: CASDSGGALSSGANVLTF. The CDR3 bases are TGTGCCAGCGACAGCGGGGGGGCCTTATCTTCAGGGGCCAACGTCCTGACTTTC.

The chain has TRBV4-1 and TRBJ2-5; 7 positions agree with TRBD2. Germline CDR1 MGHRA, CDR2 YSYEKL. The V gene end was trimmed by 4 bases and the J gene end by 2 bases; junction bases not matched to a gene: 10. The CDR3 extends over 16 amino acids. CDR3 sequence reads: CASSPNPNGGQETQYF. CDR3 sequence (DNA): TGCGCCAGCAGCCCCAACCCAAACGGGGGGCAAGAGACCCAGTACTTC.

This clonotype was counted many times. The CDR3 nucleotides are TGCGCCAGCAGCTTGAAGGAGCGGGAGACCCAGTACTTC. Encoded protein: CASSLKERETQYF. The rearrangement uses TRBV5-1 and TRBJ2-5; D is possibly TRBD2 (5 bases). Germline loops: CDR1 SGHRS, CDR2 YFSETQ. The V end was cut by 1 base, the J end by 5 bases, with 9 bases between. The CDR3 is 13 residues long. Based on the CDR3 plus reference TRBV5-1 and TRBJ2-5, the full variable domain is KAGVTQTPRYLIKTRGQQVTLSCSPISGHRSVSWYQQTPGQGLQFLFEYFSETQRNKGNFPGRFSGRQFSNSRSEMNVSTLELGDSALYLCASSLKERETQYFGPGTRLLVL.

The rearrangement joins TRBV6-2 or TRBV6-3 to TRBJ2-2; TRBD2 agrees at 7 bases. With 7 bases clipped from V and 6 bases from J, the junction kept 14 bases outside the gene matches. The V gene's germline CDR1 is MNHEY and CDR2 SVGEGT. This CDR3 spans 16 amino acids. CDR3 loop: CASKSFGAGAAGELFF. The CDR3 region has the DNA TGTGCCAGCAAATCCTTCGGTGCGGGAGCGGCCGGGGAGCTGTTTTTT.

The chain is built from TRBV7-6 and TRBJ2-5; 9 bases are shared with TRBD2. Germline V lookup: CDR1 SGHVS, CDR2 FNYEAQ. The CDR3 consists of 15 residues. V gave up 1 base and J gave up 4 bases; unmatched junction bases: 4. CDR3 amino acids: CASSLVAGASETQYF. Written as DNA, the CDR3 is TGTGCCAGCAGCTTAGTAGCGGGGGCGTCAGAGACCCAGTACTTC. Full variable domain (outside the CDR3, taken from reference TRBV7-6 and TRBJ2-5): GAGVSQSPRYKVTKRGQDVALRCDPISGHVSLYWYRQALGQGPEFLTYFNYEAQQDKSGLPNDRFSAERPEGSISTLTIQRTEQRDSAMYRCASSLVAGASETQYFGPGTRLLVL.

The CDR3 DNA reads TGTGCCAGCAGTGGGACCAACCCCTACAATGAGCAGTTCTTC. Protein product: CASSGTNPYNEQFF. The chain has TRBV2 and TRBJ2-1; D is undetermined. There are 14 residues in the CDR3. Germline CDR1 SNHLY, CDR2 FYNNEI. V lost 4 bases, J lost 2 bases, and 9 bases lay in between.

This clonotype was observed a handful of times. This sequence joins TRBV6-5 and TRBJ1-2, with D uncertain. Germline loops: CDR1 MNHEY, CDR2 SVGAGI. V lost 2 bases to trimming and J lost 4 bases, with 14 bases between them. This CDR3 comprises 15 residues. CDR3 amino acids: CASSYDGTSIYGYTF. CDR3 in DNA: TGTGCCAGCAGTTACGACGGAACCTCAATCTATGGCTACACCTTC.

V is TRBV7-2 and J is TRBJ2-1; 10 bases are a match to TRBD2. In germline, CDR1 is SGHTA, CDR2 FQGNSA. The V gene end was trimmed by 5 bases and the J gene end by 8 bases; junction bases not matched to a gene: 9. This CDR3 region has 15 residues. The CDR3 here is CASSAASGGPDEQFF. CDR3 sequence (DNA): TGTGCCAGCAGCGCAGCTAGCGGGGGTCCCGATGAGCAGTTCTTC.

This clonotype has more than one count but fewer than ten. The V gene is TRBV5-5, the J gene TRBJ2-3, with a possible D match to TRBD2 (6 bases). V was trimmed by 4 bases and J by 13 bases, leaving 16 bases between them. This CDR3 is built from 12 residues. Germline V gives CDR1 SGHKS, CDR2 YYEKEE (reference sequence). This CDR3 reads CASSPGRGREYF. In DNA form, the CDR3 reads TGTGCCAGCAGCCCTGGGCGGGGCAGGGAGTATTTT.

This clonotype was detected many times. The chain couples TRBV5-1 to TRBJ1-2; unclear D gene. Germline CDR1 is SGHRS and CDR2 is YFSETQ. The CDR3 runs to 15 residues. V lost 0 bases to trimming and J lost 0 bases, with 9 bases between them. CDR3 DNA sequence: TGCGCCAGCAGCTTGGAGCCGACTACTAACTATGGCTACACCTTC. It is translated as CASSLEPTTNYGYTF.

This clonotype has more than one count but fewer than ten. The chain couples TRBV12-5 to TRBJ1-1, with D uncertain. V lost 5 bases, J lost 0 bases, and 13 bases lay in between. Per germline, CDR1 LGHNT and CDR2 FRNRAP. This CDR3 spans 15 amino acids. CDR3 in amino acids: CASGVPGRMNTEAFF. DNA for the CDR3: TGTGCTAGTGGTGTCCCCGGACGGATGAACACTGAAGCTTTCTTT. Full variable domain (missing parts from reference TRBV12-5 and TRBJ1-1): DARVTQTPRHKVTEMGQEVTMRCQPILGHNTVFWYRQTMMQGLELLAYFRNRAPLDDSGMPKDRFSAEMPDATLATLKIQPSEPRDSAVYFCASGVPGRMNTEAFFGQGTRLTVV.